The entry below gives a single TCR beta chain sequence along with its context. Its antigen is unknown. The sample is drawn from a study of graft-versus-host responses after intestinal transplantation. Study in general: Multivisceral, liver-intestinal, or isolated intestinal grafts went to recipients.

Libraries were prepared by immunoSEQ multiplex PCR; TCRdb keeps only in-frame clonotypes and omits some of them. The table shows about 88,000 clones, with roughly 92% occurring only once. Germline CDR1 and CDR2: SNHLY and FYNNEI. The CDR3 runs to 12 residues. V was pared by 6 bases and J by 4 bases, with 10 bases between. The source of this sequence is a human donor who received an intestinal transplant. The chain carries TRBV2 and TRBJ2-7, with D hard to call. The material sequenced was unstimulated CD4+ T cells sorted from spleen or lymph node cells, taken before intestinal transplant. The CDR3 DNA is TGTGCCAGCAGCGGCACAAGATACGAGCAGTACTTC. Its translation: CASSGTRYEQYF. The variable domain in full, with the rest retrieved from reference TRBV2 and TRBJ2-7, is EPEVTQTPSHQVTQMGQEVILRCVPISNHLYFYWYRQILGQKVEFLVSFYNNEISEKSEIFDDQFSVERPDGSNFTLKIRSTKLEDSAMYFCASSGTRYEQYFGPGTRLTVT.